The 9 T cell receptor beta chains presented below share a single source sample, sequenced in a study of T cells in Graves' hyperthyroidism and ophthalmopathy. RNA transcripts were the template for amplifying TCR beta CDR3 regions. Carried out on the TCR CDR3, a first-round RT-PCR used the HTBI primer set. One entry per CDR3 protein, called by TCRdb with MiXCR from the multiplex PCR reads. The sample includes fewer than 700,000 distinct CDR3 sequences, around 15% seen only once; the top ten take around 4%. The material sequenced was blood. Receptors originate from a woman in her twenties or thirties with Graves' hyperthyroidism.

This rearrangement joins TRBV9 to TRBJ1-3; 7 bases agree with TRBD1. CDR3 length: 16 amino acids. Germline lookup yields CDR1 SGDLS and CDR2 YYNGEE. With 0 bases clipped from V and 4 bases from J, the junction kept 7 bases outside the gene matches. In DNA, the CDR3 is TGTGCCAGCAGCGTAGGAGGCAGGGGGTTCGGAAACACCATATATTTT. Amino acid sequence: CASSVGGRGFGNTIYF. Complete variable domain (other parts from reference TRBV9 and TRBJ1-3): DSGVTQTPKHLITATGQRVTLRCSPRSGDLSVYWYQQSLDQGLQFLIQYYNGEERAKGNILERFSAQQFPDLHSELNLSSLELGDSALYFCASSVGGRGFGNTIYFGEGSWLTVV.

V gene TRBV9 combines with J gene TRBJ1-6, with D uncertain. Germline V lookup: CDR1 SGDLS, CDR2 YYNGEE. The length of the CDR3 is 15 residues. The V gene lost 0 bases and the J gene lost 7 bases, with 11 bases spanning the gap. CDR3: CASSVGSVTNSPLHF. The CDR3, as DNA: TGTGCCAGCAGCGTAGGGTCGGTTACAAATTCACCCCTCCACTTT.

The chain has TRBV24-1 and TRBJ1-2, with TRBD1 matching 11 bases. Losses at the gene ends were 3 bases for V and 7 bases for J; bases not matched to a gene: 9. Per germline, CDR1 KGHDR and CDR2 SFDVKD. This CDR3 spans 16 amino acids. The DNA for the CDR3 is TGTGCCACCAGTGATCCGGGACAGGGGGTGTTTGGTGGCTACACCTTC. Protein sequence: CATSDPGQGVFGGYTF.

This clonotype came up a few times. V gene TRBV5-6 combines with J gene TRBJ2-7, with 8 bases identical to TRBD2. The J segment lost 2 bases and the V segment lost 1 base, leaving 11 bases of the junction unmatched. Germline V gene sequence: CDR1 SGHDT, CDR2 YYEEEE. This CDR3 region has 17 residues. The CDR3 loop reads CASSLWALTSATYEQYF. CDR3 bases: TGTGCCAGCAGCTTGTGGGCCCTGACTAGCGCAACCTACGAGCAGTACTTC.

The V call is TRBV6-1, the J call TRBJ1-2; D is possibly TRBD1 (5 bases). Germline V gene lookup returns CDR1 MNHNS and CDR2 SASEGT. The CDR3 contains 13 residues. Trimming removed 6 bases from V and 3 bases from J, with 11 bases in between. The CDR3 region is CASSAGGDYGYTF. CDR3 DNA: TGTGCCAGCAGCGCCGGGGGGGACTATGGCTACACCTTC.

This clonotype was picked up many times. The genes are TRBV20-1 and TRBJ1-5, with D hard to call. The V gene lost 6 bases and the J gene lost 4 bases, with 13 bases spanning the gap. Germline V gene data show CDR1 as DFQATT and CDR2 as SNEGSKA (reference sequence). This CDR3 spans 13 amino acids. The CDR3 sequence: CSAWGGGNQPQHF. Written as DNA, the CDR3 is TGCAGTGCCTGGGGAGGCGGTAATCAGCCCCAGCATTTT.

The rearrangement uses TRBV11-2 and TRBJ2-7, with 9 positions matching TRBD2. Trimming took 9 bases from V and 4 from J; bases not matched to a gene: 4. The germline V gene has CDR1 SGHAT and CDR2 FQNNGV. This CDR3 is built from 12 residues. CDR3 DNA sequence: TGTGCCAGTAGCGGGAGTATGTACGAGCAGTACTTC. This codes for CASSGSMYEQYF. Variable domain in full (rest from reference TRBV11-2 and TRBJ2-7): EAGVAQSPRYKIIEKRQSVAFWCNPISGHATLYWYQQILGQGPKLLIQFQNNGVVDDSQLPKDRFSAERLKGVDSTLKIQPAKLEDSAVYLCASSGSMYEQYFGPGTRLTVT.

This clonotype came up many times. The chain links TRBV30 to TRBJ2-1, with 14 bases fitting TRBD2. This CDR3 contains 15 residues. The ends lost 8 bases at V and 6 bases at J; junction bases unmatched: 9. Germline CDR1 is GTSNPN and CDR2 is SVGIG (reference sequence). The CDR3 nucleotides are TGTGCCCGCCGACTAGCGGGAGGGCCTCTCAATGAGCAGTTCTTC. As protein: CARRLAGGPLNEQFF.

This clonotype appeared many times. This chain uses TRBV30 with TRBJ2-7; TRBD2 matches 7 bases. The CDR3 contains 13 residues. CDR1 is GTSNPN, CDR2 SVGIG, per germline (reference sequence). Trimming cost V 4 bases and J 3 bases; bases outside gene matches: 6. CDR3 protein: CAWKPGLNYEQYF. In nucleotides, the CDR3 is TGTGCCTGGAAACCGGGACTAAACTACGAGCAGTACTTC. Supplemented by reference TRBV30 and TRBJ2-7, the full variable domain reads SQTIHQWPATLVQPVGSPLSLECTVEGTSNPNLYWYRQAAGRGLQLLFYSVGIGQISSEVPQNLSASRPQDRQFILSSKKLLLSDSGFYLCAWKPGLNYEQYFGPGTRLTVT.